Below are 12 T cell receptor beta chains sequenced from a single sample in a study of cytomegalovirus exposure and HLA in healthy donors. Profiling relied on immunoSEQ multiplex PCR, and the TCRdb table lists in-frame clones only, not all of them. The sample carries about 250,000 clones, roughly nine tenths recorded once. Sequenced material: PBMCs. The receptors here all came from a man aged 18 to 30 in good health and CMV-seropositive.

The rearrangement joins TRBV15 to TRBJ1-5; D unclear. V gave up 0 bases and J gave up 3 bases, with 0 bases separating them. This CDR3 contains 12 residues. Germline V lookup: CDR1 LNHNV, CDR2 YYDKDF (reference sequence). The DNA for the CDR3 is TGTGCCACCAGCAGAGACAATCAGCCCCAGCATTTT. This translates into CATSRDNQPQHF.

This chain connects TRBV7-8 to TRBJ2-7, with TRBD1 identical over 9 bases. From germline, CDR1 is SGHVS and CDR2 FQNEAQ. This CDR3 spans 15 amino acids. V lost 5 bases to trimming and J lost 0 bases; unmatched junction nucleotides: 5. The CDR3 DNA follows: TGTGCCAGCAGCGTCGGACAGGGGCCCTCCTACGAGCAGTACTTC. Translated: CASSVGQGPSYEQYF.

The V gene is TRBV5-1, the J gene TRBJ2-2, with D tentatively TRBD1 (6 bases). V was cut by 5 bases and J by 1 base, with 12 bases left in between. CDR1 and CDR2 from the germline V gene are SGHRS and YFSETQ. The CDR3 has 15 amino acids. CDR3: CASSSGELNTGELFF. DNA of the CDR3: TGCGCCAGCAGTTCAGGGGAACTGAACACCGGGGAGCTGTTTTTT.

V is TRBV20-1 and J is TRBJ2-3; D call uncertain. Trimming left V 6 bases short and J 5 bases short, with 9 bases between. The CDR3 runs to 11 residues. The germline V gene encodes CDR1 DFQATT and CDR2 SNEGSKA (reference sequence). The CDR3 here is CSAPRRDTQYF. The CDR3 DNA reads as TGCAGTGCACCCAGGAGAGATACGCAGTATTTT.

The V call is TRBV29-1, the J call TRBJ2-3, with TRBD2 as a possible D gene (5 bases). Trimming left V 3 bases short and J 6 bases short, with 16 bases between. Germline values: CDR1 SQVTM, CDR2 ANQGSEA. This CDR3 is 14 amino acids long. The CDR3 sequence is CSVDEGTPRDTQYF. The CDR3 coding sequence is TGCAGCGTTGACGAGGGTACCCCCAGGGATACGCAGTATTTT.

V gene TRBV15 combines with J gene TRBJ2-7; 13 positions match TRBD2. Trimming removed 4 bases from V and 6 bases from J; junction bases left unmatched: 9. Germline-derived CDR1 and CDR2 are LNHNV and YYDKDF (reference sequence). This CDR3 spans 16 amino acids. The CDR3 spells CATSNRRTSGSREQYF. In DNA form, the CDR3 reads TGTGCCACCAGCAACCGTAGGACTAGCGGGAGCCGCGAGCAGTACTTC.

This chain links TRBV5-5 with TRBJ2-5, with D unresolved. Trimming pared 1 base from V and 0 bases from J, leaving 7 bases between. This CDR3 is 14 amino acids long. The germline gives CDR1 SGHKS, CDR2 YYEKEE (reference sequence). This chain's CDR3 is CASSLPGYQETQYF. CDR3 in DNA: TGTGCCAGCAGCTTGCCGGGCTACCAAGAGACCCAGTACTTC. Drawing the rest from reference TRBV5-5 and TRBJ2-5, the complete variable domain is DAGVTQSPTHLIKTRGQQVTLRCSPISGHKSVSWYQQVLGQGPQFIFQYYEKEERGRGNFPDRFSARQFPNYSSELNVNALLLGDSALYLCASSLPGYQETQYFGPGTRLLVL.

The chain combines TRBV6-1 with TRBJ2-7; D is ambiguous. V was trimmed by 6 bases and J by 1 base, leaving 16 bases between them. Germline V gene lookup returns CDR1 MNHNS and CDR2 SASEGT. The CDR3 is 15 amino acids. CDR3 amino acids: CASSPGRSTSYEQYF. The CDR3 nucleotides are TGTGCCAGCAGCCCAGGTCGGAGTACTTCCTACGAGCAGTACTTC.

The V gene is TRBV6-5, the J gene TRBJ2-7; weak D call: TRBD1 (5 bases). Germline CDR1 reads MNHEY; CDR2 reads SVGAGI. The V and J ends lost 2 bases and 3 bases respectively, with 14 bases between them. The CDR3 spans 15 residues. CDR3 coding DNA: TGTGCCAGCAGTTACCAGGGAAGTGCGAGCTACGAGCAGTACTTC. It encodes CASSYQGSASYEQYF.

The chain uses TRBV2 and TRBJ2-2, with unresolved D. Germline CDR1 is SNHLY and CDR2 is FYNNEI. CDR3 size: 12 residues. With 7 bases removed from V and 0 bases from J, the gap between germline ends came to 3 bases. The DNA for the CDR3 is TGTGCCAGCAAGCCGAACACCGGGGAGCTGTTTTTT. This translates into CASKPNTGELFF.

This clone appeared a single time. This sequence joins TRBV28 and TRBJ2-1, with 7 bases lining up with TRBD2. Germline CDR1 MDHEN, CDR2 SYDVKM. The CDR3 has 15 residues. The V and J ends lost 2 bases and 6 bases, in that order; junction bases with no gene match: 7. CDR3 sequence reads: CASSLLGGPLNEQFF. The CDR3 coding sequence is TGTGCCAGCAGTTTACTGGGAGGGCCCCTCAATGAGCAGTTCTTC.

The genes are TRBV4-2 and TRBJ2-7; 8 positions agree with TRBD2. Germline-derived CDR1 and CDR2 are LGHNA and YNFKEQ. The CDR3 consists of 15 residues. Trimming removed 1 base from V and 3 bases from J; junction bases left unmatched: 5. CDR3 DNA: TGTGCCAGCAGCCAAGTAACTAGCGGCAACTACGAGCAGTACTTC. Protein product: CASSQVTSGNYEQYF.